These T cell receptor beta chains were read from a single sample in a study of blood T cell repertoires in COVID-19. Sequencing used immunoSEQ multiplex PCR; TCRdb keeps in-frame clones, though not all of them. The table shows about 270,000 clones, with around 91% occurring only once. The sequencing sample was made of PBMCs or T cells enriched from blood (not recorded which). These receptors were collected from a woman aged 18-30 years who had recovered from COVID-19. Each CDR3 is given with its conserved first and last residue. The order of the fields is J gene, D gene, clone size, V gene, CDR3 DNA, CDR3 protein. D genes are given only for firm matches. Only part of the rows carry a size: once, few, many, or a class if the clone is expanded.

TRBJ2-3 TRBD2 . TRBV2 TGTGCCAGCAGGCCCGCTAGCGGGGGGCCCACAGATACGCAGTATTTT CASRPASGGPTDTQYF
TRBJ2-3 TRBD2 . TRBV5-8 TGTGCCAGCAGCTTGGATGGTAGCGGGGGACTAACAGATACGCAGTATTTT CASSLDGSGGLTDTQYF
TRBJ1-2 . . TRBV29-1 TGCAGCGTTGAATCGGGGGGTCCGGGAGGCTACACCTTC CSVESGGPGGYTF
TRBJ2-2 . once TRBV27 TGTGCCAGCAGTACCGCGGGGCAGGTCACCGGGGAGCTGTTTTTT CASSTAGQVTGELFF
TRBJ2-1 TRBD1 few TRBV3-1/TRBV3-2 TGTGCCAGCAGCCAAGGCTACAGGGGTCACAGCTCCTACAATGAGCAGTTCTTC CASSQGYRGHSSYNEQFF
TRBJ2-7 . . TRBV6-5 TGTGCCAGCAAACGCGGGCGGACAGACACCTACGAGCAGTACTTC CASKRGRTDTYEQYF
TRBJ1-3 . . TRBV9 TGTGCCAGCAGCGCTCAGGTAAACTCTGGAAACACCATATATTTT CASSAQVNSGNTIYF
TRBJ2-3 TRBD2 . TRBV2 TGTGCCAGCAGTGAAGCGCGGGGGAGCACAGATACGCAGTATTTT CASSEARGSTDTQYF
TRBJ2-7 . . TRBV14 TGTGCCAGCAGCCAAGGCGCCCGCTACGAGCAGTACTTC CASSQGARYEQYF
TRBJ1-4 TRBD1 . TRBV28 TGTGCCAGCAGCGCCACAGGGGTCATTAATGAAAAACTGTTTTTT CASSATGVINEKLFF